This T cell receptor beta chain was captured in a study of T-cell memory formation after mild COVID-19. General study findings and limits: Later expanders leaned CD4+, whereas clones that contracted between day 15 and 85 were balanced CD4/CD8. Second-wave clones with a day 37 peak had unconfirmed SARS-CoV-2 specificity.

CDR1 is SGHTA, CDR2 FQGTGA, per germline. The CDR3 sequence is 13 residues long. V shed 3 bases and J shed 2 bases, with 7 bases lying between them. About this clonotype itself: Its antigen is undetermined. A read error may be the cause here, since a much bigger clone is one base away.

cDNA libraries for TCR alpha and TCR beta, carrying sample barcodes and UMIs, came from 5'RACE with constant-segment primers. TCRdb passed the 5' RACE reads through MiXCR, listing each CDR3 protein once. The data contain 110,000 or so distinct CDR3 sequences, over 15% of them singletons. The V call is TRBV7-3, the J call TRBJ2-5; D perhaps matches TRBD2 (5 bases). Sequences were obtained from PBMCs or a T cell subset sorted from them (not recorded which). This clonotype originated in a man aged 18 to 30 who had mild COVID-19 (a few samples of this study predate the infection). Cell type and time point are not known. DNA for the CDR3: TGTGCCAGCAGCTTTGACTATCAAGAGACCCAGTACTTC. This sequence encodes CASSFDYQETQYF. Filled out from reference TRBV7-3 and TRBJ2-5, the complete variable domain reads GAGVSQTPSNKVTEKGKYVELRCDPISGHTALYWYRQSLGQGPEFLIYFQGTGAADDSGLPNDRFFAVRPEGSVSTLKIQRTERGDSAVYLCASSFDYQETQYFGPGTRLLVL.